These T cell receptor beta chains were read from a single sample in a study of shared clonotypes between healthy human individuals. Method: immunoSEQ multiplex PCR; TCRdb's copy keeps in-frame clones and lacks some. Of hundreds of thousands of clones listed, less than 80% were seen once; the top ten hold 1.5% to 2%. The sample was memory CD4+ T cells sorted from blood. These receptors were collected from a woman aged 30 to 39 in good health. CDR3s include the opening cysteine and the closing phenylalanine or tryptophan. The D gene is left open where the match is weak. Size is stated for part of the rows, as once, few or many counts, or as a class when the clone is expanded.

v_call: TRBV5-1
cdr3_length: 16
j_call: TRBJ2-2
d_call: TRBD1
clone_size: .
cdr3_nt: TGCGCCAGCAGCTTGAATCAGGCAGGGGGCACCGGGGAGCTGTTTTTT
cdr3_aa: CASSLNQAGGTGELFF

v_call: TRBV7-9
cdr3_length: 12
j_call: TRBJ2-1
d_call: .
clone_size: .
cdr3_nt: TGTGCCAGCAGCCACGGGGAGAATGAGCAGTTCTTC
cdr3_aa: CASSHGENEQFF

v_call: TRBV18
cdr3_length: 15
j_call: TRBJ2-5
d_call: TRBD2
clone_size: .
cdr3_nt: TGTGCCAGCTCGCGCAGCCTAGCGGAACAAGAGACCCAGTACTTC
cdr3_aa: CASSRSLAEQETQYF

v_call: TRBV11-1
cdr3_length: 13
j_call: TRBJ2-7
d_call: .
clone_size: .
cdr3_nt: TGTGCCAGCAGCTTATCGTGGTCCTACGAGCAGTACTTC
cdr3_aa: CASSLSWSYEQYF

v_call: TRBV28
cdr3_length: 14
j_call: TRBJ1-2
d_call: .
clone_size: .
cdr3_nt: TGTGCCACTACCGGCCGGGGGGGCGCGGCTGGCTACACCTTC
cdr3_aa: CATTGRGGAAGYTF

v_call: TRBV5-1
cdr3_length: 16
j_call: TRBJ2-5
d_call: .
clone_size: few
cdr3_nt: TGCGCCAGCAGCTTGGTGGGAGGATCGGGTCAAGAGACCCAGTACTTC
cdr3_aa: CASSLVGGSGQETQYF

v_call: TRBV5-1
cdr3_length: 14
j_call: TRBJ2-3
d_call: TRBD2
clone_size: .
cdr3_nt: TGCGCCAGCAGGTCTAGCGGTAGCACAGATACGCAGTATTTT
cdr3_aa: CASRSSGSTDTQYF

v_call: TRBV10-2
cdr3_length: 14
j_call: TRBJ1-1
d_call: .
clone_size: .
cdr3_nt: TGCGCCAGCAGGGGAGCTGGGGGGGAAACTGAAGCTTTCTTT
cdr3_aa: CASRGAGGETEAFF

v_call: TRBV19
cdr3_length: 13
j_call: TRBJ2-3
d_call: .
clone_size: .
cdr3_nt: TGTGCCACCAGGCTGCTCTCCGCAGATACGCAGTATTTT
cdr3_aa: CATRLLSADTQYF

v_call: TRBV5-1
cdr3_length: 14
j_call: TRBJ2-2
d_call: .
clone_size: .
cdr3_nt: TGCGCCAGCAGCCGGGGGACGAACACCGGGGAGCTGTTTTTT
cdr3_aa: CASSRGTNTGELFF